The T cell receptor beta chain described here comes from a study of regulatory T cells in long-lasting Graves disease. Per germline, CDR1 SNHLY and CDR2 FYNNEI. There are 15 residues in the CDR3. V gave up 9 bases and J gave up 5 bases; unmatched junction bases: 12. Study-wide results and limits: Clonotypes that were public and shared totalled 2,500 to 3,500 in persistent patients versus about a thousand in new patients.

On this clonotype itself: Antigen unknown.

Time point specified: newly diagnosed GD, antithyroid drugs for less than 3 months. Isolated PBMC RNA provided the starting material for the TCR library. Sequencing libraries for TCR beta were prepared with iRepertoire HTBI primers and Arm-PCR of CDR3 regions. TCRdb ran MiXCR on the multiplex PCR reads and lists one entry per CDR3 protein. The top ten hold roughly 9.3% of the sample, which has about 500,000 distinct CDR3 sequences, around 12% seen once. These data were also filed under a second study, of T cells in Graves' hyperthyroidism and ophthalmopathy.

This sequence was found in a woman aged 25-40 years with Graves disease. V gene TRBV2 combines with J gene TRBJ2-3; 9 bases agree with TRBD2. The sample here was peripheral blood mononuclear cells (PBMCs), taken at new diagnosis, from a patient treated with antithyroid drugs. The CDR3: CASRRVAGVGDTQYF. DNA of the CDR3: TGTGCCAGTCGCCGAGTAGCGGGAGTCGGAGATACGCAGTATTTT.